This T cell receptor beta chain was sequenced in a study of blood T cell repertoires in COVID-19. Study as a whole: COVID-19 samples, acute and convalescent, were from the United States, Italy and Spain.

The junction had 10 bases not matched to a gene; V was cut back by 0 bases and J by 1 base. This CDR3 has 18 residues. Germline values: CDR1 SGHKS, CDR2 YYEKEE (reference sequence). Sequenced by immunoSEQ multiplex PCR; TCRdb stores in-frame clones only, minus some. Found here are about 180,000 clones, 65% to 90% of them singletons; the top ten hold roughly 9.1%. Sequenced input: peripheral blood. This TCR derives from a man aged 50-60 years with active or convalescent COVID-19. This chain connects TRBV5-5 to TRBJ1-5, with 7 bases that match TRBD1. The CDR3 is CASSLELPGGMSNQPQHF. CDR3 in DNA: TGTGCCAGCAGCTTGGAACTCCCAGGGGGGATGAGCAATCAGCCCCAGCATTTT.